This T cell receptor (beta chain) derives from a study of CD8 T cells in Susac syndrome. Germline V gives CDR1 SGHTA, CDR2 FQGNSA. The length of the CDR3 is 13 residues. The V and J ends lost 1 base and 7 bases respectively, with 10 bases between them. After extraction with the RNeasy kit, 0.5 to 1 ug of the RNA was reverse transcribed using random hexamers. In TCRdb, the immunoSEQ multiplex PCR reads were re-called with MiXCR into one record per CDR3 protein. The profile shows approximately 150,000 distinct CDR3 sequences, roughly 93% of them singletons. The source of this sequence is a human donor in good health. The chain combines TRBV7-2 with TRBJ2-5; the D gene is possibly TRBD2 (5 bases). The material sequenced was CD4+ T cells from PBMCs. This CDR3 is CASSLGLEGTQYF. The CDR3 DNA follows: TGTGCCAGCAGCTTAGGGCTCGAGGGGACCCAGTACTTC.